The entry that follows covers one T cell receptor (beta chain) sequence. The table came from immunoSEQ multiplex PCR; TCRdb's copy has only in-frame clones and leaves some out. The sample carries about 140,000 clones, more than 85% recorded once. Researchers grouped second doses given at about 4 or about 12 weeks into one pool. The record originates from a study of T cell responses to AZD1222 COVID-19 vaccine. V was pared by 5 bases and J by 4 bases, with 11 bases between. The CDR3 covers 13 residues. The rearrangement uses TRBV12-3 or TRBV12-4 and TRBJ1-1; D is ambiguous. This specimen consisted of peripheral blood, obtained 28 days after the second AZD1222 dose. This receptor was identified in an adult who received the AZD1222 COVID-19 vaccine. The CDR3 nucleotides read TGTGCCAGCAGTCGGGAGTCGGGCACTGAAGCTTTCTTT. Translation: CASSRESGTEAFF.